This T cell receptor beta chain was obtained from a study of radiotherapy plus CTLA-4 blockade in lung cancer. Study-wide points: In blood, after radiotherapy plus ipilimumab, tumor-derived TCR clones expanded. Early blood T cell clone dynamics reportedly forecast response best, with interferon-beta.

Germline V CDR1 and CDR2: SGDLS, YYNGEE. V lost 5 bases, J lost 4 bases, and 12 bases lay in between. CDR3 size: 13 residues. In the case of this clone: Its specificity is not known.

Only in-frame clones appear in the TCRdb table, and some are missing; sequencing was by immunoSEQ multiplex PCR. The data contain about 80,000 clones, around 80% of them singletons. The V gene is TRBV9, the J gene TRBJ1-2; TRBD1 might be the D (6 bases). The sample was peripheral blood, taken from a patient treated with radiotherapy plus ipilimumab. The receptor was derived from a human donor with non-small cell lung cancer who had stable disease on radiotherapy plus ipilimumab. The CDR3 region has the DNA TGTGCCAGCAGTCCGGGGGCCTCCTATGGCTACACCTTC. Translation gives CASSPGASYGYTF.